The source of this T cell receptor (beta chain) is a study of cytomegalovirus exposure and HLA in healthy donors. As for the study in general: An earlier analysis found 120 million or so unique TCR beta sequences from approximately 190 million T cells. General study points: As a later analysis revealed, the rate of TCR association differed by HLA locus, with DRB1 most and HLA-C fewest. The CMV antigen specificity of a few CMV-associated chains was confirmed through in vitro analysis.

The PCR made use of 60 Vbeta and 13 Jbeta primers. The table came from immunoSEQ multiplex PCR; TCRdb's copy has only in-frame clones and leaves some out. The table shows approximately 130,000 clones, with about four fifths occurring only once. Details on this clone: Its specificity is unknown.

The CDR3 has 14 amino acids. V was clipped by 2 bases and J by 7 bases, with 13 bases between them. Germline V gene data show CDR1 as MGHRA and CDR2 as YSYEKL. The origin of this receptor is a man aged 25 to 40 in good health and CMV-seronegative. The sample taken for sequencing was PBMCs. V and J are TRBV4-1 and TRBJ2-3, with D possibly TRBD1 on 6 matching bases. CDR3 coding DNA: TGCGCCAGCAGCCAACTACAGGGAGCAAATACGCAGTATTTT. It translates to CASSQLQGANTQYF.